These 4 T cell receptor beta chains share one sample of origin, sequenced in a study of technical replicates of blood from a handful of donors. Only in-frame clones appear in the TCRdb table, and some are missing; sequencing was by immunoSEQ multiplex PCR. This sample has some 80,000 clones, with 90% to 98% found just once. The source material was T cells isolated from PBMCs. These receptors all come from a human donor in good health.

V usage is TRBV2 and J usage is TRBJ2-7; a possible D gene is TRBD1 (6 bases). Deletions cut 9 bases from V and 4 bases from J, with 7 bases between. Germline CDR1 reads SNHLY; CDR2 reads FYNNEI. The CDR3 covers 10 residues. CDR3 DNA: TGTGCCAGTCAGGGGTACGAGCAGTACTTC. Amino acid sequence: CASQGYEQYF.

This sequence joins TRBV28 and TRBJ1-2, with D unclear. V shed 7 bases and J shed 1 base, with 13 bases lying between them. The CDR3 totals 14 residues. Germline V gives CDR1 MDHEN, CDR2 SYDVKM. The CDR3 DNA reads as TGTGCCAGCACTCCTACCCGGTTTAACTATGGCTACACCTTC. Protein sequence: CASTPTRFNYGYTF.

Only one count was recorded for this clone. Here the CDR3 DNA reads TGTGCCAGCAGCGGCCTGCTAACGGGGGGCGAGCAGTACTTC. Translation gives CASSGLLTGGEQYF. This chain connects TRBV7-2 to TRBJ2-7; 7 nucleotides align to TRBD2. There are 14 residues in the CDR3. In germline, CDR1 is SGHTA, CDR2 FQGNSA. J was trimmed by 6 bases and V by 5 bases; bases with no gene match: 10.

The chain links TRBV7-2 to TRBJ2-5; perhaps TRBD1 as D (6 bases). CDR3 length equals 13 residues. Trimming shortened V by 5 bases and J by 2 bases, and 9 bases separated the two germline ends. Germline-derived CDR1 and CDR2 are SGHTA and FQGNSA. DNA for the CDR3: TGTGCCAGCAGCGACAGGTGGCAAGAGACCCAGTACTTC. Amino acid sequence: CASSDRWQETQYF.